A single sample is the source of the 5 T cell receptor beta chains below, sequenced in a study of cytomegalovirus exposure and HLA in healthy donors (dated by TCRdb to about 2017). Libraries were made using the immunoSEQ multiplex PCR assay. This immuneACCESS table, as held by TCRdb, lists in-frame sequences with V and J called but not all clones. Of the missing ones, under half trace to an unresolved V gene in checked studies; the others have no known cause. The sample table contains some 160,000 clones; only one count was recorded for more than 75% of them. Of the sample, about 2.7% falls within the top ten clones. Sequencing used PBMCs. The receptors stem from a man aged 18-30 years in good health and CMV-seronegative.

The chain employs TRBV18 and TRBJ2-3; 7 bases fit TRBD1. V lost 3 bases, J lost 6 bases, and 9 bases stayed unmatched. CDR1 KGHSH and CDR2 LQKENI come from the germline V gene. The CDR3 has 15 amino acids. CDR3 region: CASSPLDRRGDTQYF. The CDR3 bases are TGTGCCAGCTCACCTTTGGACAGGCGCGGTGATACGCAGTATTTT. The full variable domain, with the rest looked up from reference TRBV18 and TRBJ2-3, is NAGVMQNPRHLVRRRGQEARLRCSPMKGHSHVYWYRQLPEEGLKFMVYLQKENIIDESGMPKERFSAEFPKEGPSILRIQQVVRGDSAAYFCASSPLDRRGDTQYFGPGTRLTVL.

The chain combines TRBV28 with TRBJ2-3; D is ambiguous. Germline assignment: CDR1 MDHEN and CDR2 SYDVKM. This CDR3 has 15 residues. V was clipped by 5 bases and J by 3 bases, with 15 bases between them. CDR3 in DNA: TGTGCCAGCAGTCCATCCCAGTCCGTTACAGATACGCAGTATTTT. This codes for CASSPSQSVTDTQYF.

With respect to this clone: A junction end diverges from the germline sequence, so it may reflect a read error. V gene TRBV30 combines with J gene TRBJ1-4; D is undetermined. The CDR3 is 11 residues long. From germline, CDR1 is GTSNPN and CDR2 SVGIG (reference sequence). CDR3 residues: CGSSLDEKLFF. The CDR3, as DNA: TGCGGGAGCTCGCTTGATGAAAAACTGTTTTTT.

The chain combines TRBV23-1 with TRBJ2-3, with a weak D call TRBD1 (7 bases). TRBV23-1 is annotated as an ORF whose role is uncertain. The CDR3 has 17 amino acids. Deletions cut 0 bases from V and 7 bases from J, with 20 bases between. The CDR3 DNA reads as TGCGCCAGCAGTCAATCGGTTTTAAACAGGGGAGGAAATACGCAGTATTTT. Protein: CASSQSVLNRGGNTQYF.

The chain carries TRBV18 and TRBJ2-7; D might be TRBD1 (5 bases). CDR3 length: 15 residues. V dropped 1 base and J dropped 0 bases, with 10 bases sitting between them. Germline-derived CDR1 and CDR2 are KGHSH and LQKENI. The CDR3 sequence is CASSPQQGSSYEQYV. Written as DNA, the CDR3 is TGTGCCAGCTCACCACAGCAGGGAAGCTCCTACGAGCAGTACGTC.